The TCR beta chain under discussion was sequenced for a study of T cell changes during pregnancy in multiple sclerosis. The data were produced by immunoSEQ multiplex PCR, yet TCRdb's version contains in-frame clones alone and is incomplete. Counted here are 79,000 or so clones, 80% to 95% occurring once; the ten biggest clones make up around 1.7%. Trimming removed 4 bases from V and 8 bases from J; junction bases left unmatched: 10. Germline CDR1 is SGDLS and CDR2 is YYNGEE. CDR3 length: 14 amino acids. The specimen comprised peripheral blood, sampled in the first trimester of pregnancy. The receptor was isolated from a female donor in good health, enrolled as a control in a pregnancy study. This chain joins TRBV9 and TRBJ1-1; 8 nucleotides match TRBD1. CDR3 region: CASSNRQGRGEAFF. DNA for the CDR3: TGTGCCAGCAGCAACAGACAGGGGCGCGGGGAAGCTTTCTTT.